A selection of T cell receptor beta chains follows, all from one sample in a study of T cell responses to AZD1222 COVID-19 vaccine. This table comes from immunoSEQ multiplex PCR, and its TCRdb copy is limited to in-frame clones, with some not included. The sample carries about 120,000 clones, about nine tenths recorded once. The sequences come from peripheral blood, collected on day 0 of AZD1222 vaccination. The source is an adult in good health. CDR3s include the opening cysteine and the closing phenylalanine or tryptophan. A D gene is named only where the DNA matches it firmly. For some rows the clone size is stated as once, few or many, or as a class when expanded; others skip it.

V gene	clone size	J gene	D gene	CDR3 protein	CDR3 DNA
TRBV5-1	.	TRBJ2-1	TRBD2	CASSPRWTAHSGNANEQFF	TGCGCCAGCAGCCCCCGTTGGACAGCACATAGCGGGAATGCCAATGAGCAGTTCTTC
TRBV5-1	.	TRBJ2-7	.	CASSLQGYEQYF	TGCGCCAGCAGCTTGCAAGGCTACGAGCAGTACTTC
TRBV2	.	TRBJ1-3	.	CASSEAGNTIYF	TGTGCCAGCAGTGAAGCTGGAAACACCATATATTTT
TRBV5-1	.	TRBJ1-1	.	CASSLSGPNTEAFF	TGCGCCAGCAGCCTATCGGGACCGAACACTGAAGCTTTCTTT
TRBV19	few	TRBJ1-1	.	CASSIKVGQLTNTEAFF	TGTGCCAGTAGTATTAAGGTCGGACAGCTAACAAACACTGAAGCTTTCTTT
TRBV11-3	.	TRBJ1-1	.	CASSLTMNTEAFF	TGTGCCAGCAGCTTAACGATGAACACTGAAGCTTTCTTT
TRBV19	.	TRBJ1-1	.	CASRDRGVNTEAFF	TGTGCCAGTAGGGACAGAGGAGTGAACACTGAAGCTTTCTTT
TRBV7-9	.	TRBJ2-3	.	CASSSARRQIFTDTQYF	TGTGCCAGCAGCTCAGCCCGGCGACAGATTTTCACAGATACGCAGTATTTT
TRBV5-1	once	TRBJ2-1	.	CASRRAEDNEQFF	TGCGCCAGCAGACGGGCGGAGGACAATGAGCAGTTCTTC
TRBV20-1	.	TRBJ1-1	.	CSAREGGEAFF	TGCAGTGCTAGAGAAGGCGGGGAAGCTTTCTTT
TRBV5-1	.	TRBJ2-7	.	CASRDVYEQYF	TGCGCCAGCCGGGACGTCTACGAGCAGTACTTC
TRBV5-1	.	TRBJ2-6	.	CASSSSSHSGANVLTF	TGCGCCAGCAGCTCCTCCTCACACTCTGGGGCCAACGTCCTGACTTTC
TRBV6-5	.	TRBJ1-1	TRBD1	CASKMDRVNTEAFF	TGTGCCAGCAAGATGGACAGGGTGAACACTGAAGCTTTCTTT
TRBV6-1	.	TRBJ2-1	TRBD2	CASSEVIAGGNNEQFF	TGTGCCAGCAGTGAAGTCATTGCGGGAGGAAACAATGAGCAGTTCTTC
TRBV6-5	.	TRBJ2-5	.	CASRKKKQGGETQYF	TGTGCCAGCAGGAAGAAGAAACAGGGGGGGGAGACCCAGTACTTC
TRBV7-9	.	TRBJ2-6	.	CASSFGRLSGANVLTF	TGTGCCAGCAGCTTCGGCAGGCTCTCTGGGGCCAACGTCCTGACTTTC
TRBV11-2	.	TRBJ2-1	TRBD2	CASSSRLAGDVDNEQFF	TGTGCCAGCAGCTCGAGACTAGCGGGAGATGTCGACAATGAGCAGTTCTTC
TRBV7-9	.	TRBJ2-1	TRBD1	CASSSRDRAYNEQFF	TGTGCCAGCAGCTCCCGGGACAGGGCCTACAATGAGCAGTTCTTC
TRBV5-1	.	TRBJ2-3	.	CASSLSSRVSTDTQYF	TGCGCCAGCAGCTTGTCTAGCAGGGTTAGCACAGATACGCAGTATTTT
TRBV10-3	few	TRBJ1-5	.	CAIGSGPDQPQHF	TGTGCCATCGGGTCGGGTCCAGATCAGCCCCAGCATTTT
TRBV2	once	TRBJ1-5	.	CASRQTPNQPQHF	TGTGCCAGCAGACAGACACCTAATCAGCCCCAGCATTTT
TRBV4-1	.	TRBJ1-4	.	CASSLYGGNEKLFF	TGCGCCAGCAGCCTCTACGGTGGTAATGAAAAACTGTTTTTT
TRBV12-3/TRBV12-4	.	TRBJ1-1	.	CASSPGQRTEAFF	TGTGCCAGCAGTCCCGGACAGAGAACTGAAGCTTTCTTT
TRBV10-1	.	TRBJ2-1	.	CASSESDPYNEQFF	TGCGCCAGCAGTGAAAGTGACCCATACAATGAGCAGTTCTTC
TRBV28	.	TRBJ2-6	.	CASSSLAGANVLTF	TGTGCCAGCAGCTCCCTAGCTGGGGCCAACGTCCTGACTTTC